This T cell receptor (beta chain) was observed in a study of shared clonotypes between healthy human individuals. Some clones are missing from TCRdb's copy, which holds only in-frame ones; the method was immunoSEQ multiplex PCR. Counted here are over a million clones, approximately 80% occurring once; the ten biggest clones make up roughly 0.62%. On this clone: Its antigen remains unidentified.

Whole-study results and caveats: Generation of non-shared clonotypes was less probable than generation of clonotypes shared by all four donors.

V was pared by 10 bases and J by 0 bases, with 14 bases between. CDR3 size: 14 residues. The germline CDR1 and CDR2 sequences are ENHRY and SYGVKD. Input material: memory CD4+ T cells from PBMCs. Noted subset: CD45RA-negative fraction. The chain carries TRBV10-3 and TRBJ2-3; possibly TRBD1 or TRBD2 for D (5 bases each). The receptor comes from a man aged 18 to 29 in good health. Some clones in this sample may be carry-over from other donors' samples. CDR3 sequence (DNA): TGTGCCACCAGCCCCCGGGACAGCACAGATACGCAGTATTTT. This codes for CATSPRDSTDTQYF.